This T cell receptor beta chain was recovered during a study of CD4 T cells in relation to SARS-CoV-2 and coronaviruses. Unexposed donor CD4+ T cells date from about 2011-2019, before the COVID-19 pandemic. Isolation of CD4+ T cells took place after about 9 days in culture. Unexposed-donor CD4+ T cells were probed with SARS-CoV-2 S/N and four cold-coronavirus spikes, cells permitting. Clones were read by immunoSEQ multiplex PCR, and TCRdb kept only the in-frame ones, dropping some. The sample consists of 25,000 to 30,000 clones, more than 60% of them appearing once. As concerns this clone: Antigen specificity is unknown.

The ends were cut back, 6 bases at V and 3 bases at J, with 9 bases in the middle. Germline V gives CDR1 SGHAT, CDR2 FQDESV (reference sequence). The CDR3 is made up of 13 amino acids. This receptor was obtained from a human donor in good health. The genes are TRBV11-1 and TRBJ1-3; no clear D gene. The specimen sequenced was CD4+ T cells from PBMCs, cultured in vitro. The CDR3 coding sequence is TGTGCCAGCAGGGCCCGAGGTGGAAACACCATATATTTT. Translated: CASRARGGNTIYF.